The sequence of this T cell receptor (beta chain) was determined in a study of radiation and T cells in renal cell carcinoma. TCRdb's table, derived via immunoSEQ multiplex PCR, lists solely in-frame clones and lacks some. The data hold roughly 49,000 clones, with more than 80% observed a single time. Noted time point: blood 2 weeks post-SBRT. The treatment was: 15 Gy SBRT to primary tumor, nephrectomy 4 weeks later. Clear cell pathology was present in this patient's renal cell carcinoma. With regard to this clone: Antigen specificity is unknown.

The CDR3 is made up of 15 amino acids. V shed 4 bases, J shed 4 bases, and the junction held 7 bases outside the gene matches. The germline V gene encodes CDR1 SGHRS and CDR2 YFSETQ. Study-wide results and limits: No pretreatment tumor biopsies were available for baseline clonotypes. From baseline, blood top tumor clonotypes peaked at 2 weeks post-radiation.

The chain couples TRBV5-1 to TRBJ2-3; 9 bases are shared with TRBD1. This TCR was recovered from a woman between 70 and 85 years old with renal cell carcinoma. Source: blood, taken from a patient whose treatment included radiotherapy and nephrectomy. CDR3 DNA sequence: TGCGCCAGCAGCCGGACAGGGGAATTATCAGATACGCAGTATTTT. It specifies CASSRTGELSDTQYF.